One sample yielded the 26 T cell receptor beta chains listed below, sequenced in a study of T cells in Graves' hyperthyroidism and ophthalmopathy. Amplification of TCR beta CDR3 regions used RNA as the template. An initial round of RT-PCR targeting the TCR CDR3 relied on the HTBI primer set. TCRdb reprocessed the multiplex PCR reads via MiXCR and lists one record per CDR3 protein. The profile shows approximately 570,000 distinct CDR3 sequences, 20% of them singletons. The sequencing input was blood. These receptor sequences come from a man aged 35 to 55 with Graves' ophthalmopathy.

This clonotype was recorded many times. This chain joins TRBV7-9 and TRBJ2-1, with D possibly TRBD2 on 8 matching bases. Trimming pared 1 base from V and 3 bases from J, leaving 16 bases between. Germline loops: CDR1 SEHNR, CDR2 FQNEAQ (reference sequence). There are 17 residues in the CDR3. The CDR3 region has the DNA TGTGCCAGCAGCTTAGTCGGGGGGGCAGGGGGCTACAATGAGCAGTTCTTC. Its translation is CASSLVGGAGGYNEQFF.

V gene TRBV27 combines with J gene TRBJ2-1; 7 bases map to TRBD2. The J segment lost 8 bases and the V segment lost 8 bases, leaving 9 bases of the junction unmatched. This CDR3 is 13 amino acids long. CDR1 MNHEY and CDR2 SMNVEV come from the germline V gene (reference sequence). The CDR3 DNA reads TGTGCCAGCCGCGGCGGGGGTAACGATGAGCAGTTCTTC. As protein: CASRGGGNDEQFF.

This chain joins TRBV9 and TRBJ1-3, with D maybe TRBD1 (6 bases). Germline V CDR1 and CDR2: SGDLS, YYNGEE. This CDR3 is built from 14 residues. Trimming cost V 4 bases and J 3 bases, with 11 bases left between them. CDR3 sequence (DNA): TGTGCCAGCAGCCCACGGACAGTTGGAAACACCATATATTTT. Translated: CASSPRTVGNTIYF.

CDR3 protein: CASSEGRLIETQYF. The DNA for the CDR3 is TGTGCCAGCAGTGAAGGGAGACTCATAGAGACCCAGTACTTC. The chain employs TRBV2 and TRBJ2-5; D unresolved. V gave up 1 base and J gave up 4 bases, with 10 bases separating them. CDR1 and CDR2 from the germline V gene are SNHLY and FYNNEI. The CDR3 length is 14 residues. Drawing the rest from reference TRBV2 and TRBJ2-5, the complete variable domain is EPEVTQTPSHQVTQMGQEVILRCVPISNHLYFYWYRQILGQKVEFLVSFYNNEISEKSEIFDDQFSVERPDGSNFTLKIRSTKLEDSAMYFCASSEGRLIETQYFGPGTRLLVL.

The chain couples TRBV3-1 to TRBJ2-5, with 8 bases fitting TRBD2. Trimming removed 1 base from V and 9 bases from J; junction bases left unmatched: 16. Germline values: CDR1 LGHDT, CDR2 YNNKEL (reference sequence). This CDR3 region has 17 residues. The CDR3 DNA reads TGTGCCAGCAGCCAAGGTTTAGCGGGGACAAAACGGGGGGCCCAGTACTTC. Translating gives CASSQGLAGTKRGAQYF.

This clonotype was picked up many times. In DNA, the CDR3 is TGTGCCAGCAGTACCGCTTTAGTGAACACTGAAGCTTTCTTT. This gives the protein CASSTALVNTEAFF. The chain employs TRBV28 and TRBJ1-1; D is ambiguous. The germline CDR1 and CDR2 sequences are MDHEN and SYDVKM. The CDR3 consists of 14 residues. Between the trimmed V and J ends, which lost 5 bases and 0 bases, there was a span of 10 bases.

The chain joins TRBV20-1 to TRBJ2-7; 12 bases fit TRBD2. The end of the DNA aligns better with TRBJ2-1, so the J call may be wrong. The CDR3 has 15 residues. Per the germline V gene, CDR1 is DFQATT and CDR2 is SNEGSKA (reference sequence). CDR3 bases: TGCAGTACACCGGGACTAGCGGGCCTTAACTACGAGCAGTTCTTC. Its protein is CSTPGLAGLNYEQFF.

The chain uses TRBV7-3 and TRBJ1-1, with no clear D. V was pared by 3 bases and J by 6 bases, with 11 bases between. CDR1 SGHTA and CDR2 FQGTGA come from the germline V gene. This CDR3 region has 13 residues. The CDR3 spells CASSLKSGAEAFF. The DNA for the CDR3 is TGTGCCAGCAGCTTGAAGAGTGGAGCTGAAGCTTTCTTT.

This clonotype was recorded a few times. The chain joins TRBV6-2 or TRBV6-3 to TRBJ2-7; unclear D gene. The germline gives CDR1 MNHEY, CDR2 SVGEGT. This CDR3 spans 14 amino acids. Trimming took off 5 bases at V and 1 base at J, with 12 bases between the two ends. CDR3 nucleotides: TGTGCCAGCAGTACTATTGAGGCGTCCTACGAGCAGTACTTC. It is translated as CASSTIEASYEQYF.

The chain carries TRBV2 and TRBJ1-4; D gene uncertain. The CDR3 length is 14 residues. Trimming pared 6 bases from V and 8 bases from J, leaving 16 bases between. Germline CDR1 SNHLY, CDR2 FYNNEI. CDR3 DNA sequence: TGTGCCAGCAGCCCCGGGCAGTTTAAGGAAAAACTGTTTTTT. Its protein is CASSPGQFKEKLFF.

V is TRBV2 and J is TRBJ2-6; D is tentatively TRBD1 or TRBD2 (6 bases each). V lost 10 bases to trimming and J lost 2 bases, with 15 bases between them. The CDR3 loop spans 15 amino acids. Germline V gives CDR1 SNHLY, CDR2 FYNNEI. The CDR3 sequence is CATMGGVAGANVLTF. The CDR3 DNA is TGTGCCACCATGGGGGGCGTAGCTGGGGCCAACGTCCTGACTTTC.

The chain links TRBV11-2 to TRBJ2-1; 13 bases line up with TRBD2. CDR3 size: 18 residues. Germline V gene data show CDR1 as SGHAT and CDR2 as FQNNGV. The V gene end was trimmed by 8 bases and the J gene end by 8 bases; junction bases not matched to a gene: 18. The CDR3 nucleotides read TGTGCCAGCGGATACCCCCCTACCGGGACTAGCGGGATATATGAGCAGTTCTTC. Its protein is CASGYPPTGTSGIYEQFF.

The chain carries TRBV7-9 and TRBJ2-3, with D tentatively TRBD2 (6 bases). Germline loops: CDR1 SEHNR, CDR2 FQNEAQ (reference sequence). Trimming removed 8 bases at V and 4 bases at J, with 13 bases between. The CDR3 has 13 residues. The CDR3 DNA reads as TGTGCCAGCGGGGGGAGAGGCTCAGATACGCAGTATTTT. Translating it yields CASGGRGSDTQYF.

The chain is built from TRBV7-2 and TRBJ1-4; TRBD1 agrees at 12 bases. Per the germline V gene, CDR1 is SGHTA and CDR2 is FQGNSA. Losses at the gene ends were 5 bases for V and 12 bases for J; bases not matched to a gene: 1. The CDR3 is 12 residues long. The CDR3 loop reads CASSRDRGQLFF. CDR3 DNA: TGTGCCAGCAGCCGGGACAGGGGGCAACTGTTTTTT.

This clonotype was counted many times. This chain connects TRBV11-2 to TRBJ2-1; D might be TRBD1 or TRBD2, each matching 5 bases. Trimming shortened V by 5 bases and J by 8 bases, and 19 bases separated the two germline ends. This CDR3 is built from 15 residues. Germline CDR1 reads SGHAT; CDR2 reads FQNNGV. The CDR3 DNA reads TGTGCCAGCAGCCCCCATGAGGGGTGGAAGGATGAGCAGTTCTTC. It specifies CASSPHEGWKDEQFF.

This clonotype has more than one count but fewer than ten. The gene calls are TRBV9 and TRBJ2-5; the D call may be TRBD1 or TRBD2 (5 bases each). V was pared by 1 base and J by 2 bases, with 12 bases between. The CDR3 is 15 residues long. Germline V CDR1 and CDR2: SGDLS, YYNGEE. This CDR3 is CASSVKAGTQETQYF. The CDR3, as DNA: TGTGCCAGCAGCGTAAAAGCAGGGACGCAAGAGACCCAGTACTTC.

The chain couples TRBV29-1 to TRBJ2-5; D unclear. In germline, CDR1 is SQVTM, CDR2 ANQGSEA. The CDR3 consists of 10 residues. Trimming removed 8 bases at V and 5 bases at J, with 9 bases between. The CDR3 reads CSISVETQYF. Written as DNA, the CDR3 is TGCAGCATTAGTGTGGAGACCCAGTACTTC. The full variable domain, rest sourced from reference TRBV29-1 and TRBJ2-5, is SAVISQKPSRDICQRGTSLTIQCQVDSQVTMMFWYRQQPGQSLTLIATANQGSEATYESGFVIDKFPISRPNLTFSTLTVSNMSPEDSSIYLCSISVETQYFGPGTRLLVL.

This clonotype was recorded a few times. This chain connects TRBV5-1 to TRBJ1-1; D unresolved. This CDR3 comprises 13 residues. Germline assignment: CDR1 SGHRS and CDR2 YFSETQ. V lost 5 bases, J lost 0 bases, and 8 bases lay in between. In DNA form, the CDR3 reads TGCGCCAGCAGTCAGGAGTTGAACACTGAAGCTTTCTTT. It codes for CASSQELNTEAFF.

This clonotype has ten or more counts. The chain uses TRBV6-6 and TRBJ2-5; TRBD1 matches at 7 bases. Losses at the gene ends were 2 bases for V and 1 base for J; bases not matched to a gene: 1. CDR3 size: 14 residues. CDR1 is MNHNY and CDR2 is SVGAGI in the germline V gene (reference sequence). CDR3 amino acids: CASSYRDSQETQYF. The CDR3 DNA sequence: TGTGCCAGCAGTTACCGGGACAGCCAAGAGACCCAGTACTTC.

The table lists this clonotype with a few counts. The chain combines TRBV2 with TRBJ1-4; 8 bases are a match to TRBD1. The CDR3 totals 15 residues. The V gene end was trimmed by 6 bases and the J gene end by 3 bases; junction bases not matched to a gene: 6. The germline V gene has CDR1 SNHLY and CDR2 FYNNEI. CDR3 residues: CASSPGGLANEKLFF. The DNA of the CDR3 is TGTGCCAGCAGCCCAGGGGGCCTAGCTAATGAAAAACTGTTTTTT.

This clonotype was seen repeatedly, ten times or more. This chain connects TRBV2 to TRBJ2-3; D is unresolved. V was shortened by 6 bases and J by 7 bases, with 11 bases between the two germline ends. The CDR3 is 12 residues long. CDR1 and CDR2 from the germline V gene are SNHLY and FYNNEI. CDR3 sequence reads: CASSPGSNTQYF. The CDR3 bases are TGTGCCAGCAGCCCCGGGTCAAATACGCAGTATTTT.

The rearrangement uses TRBV6-1 and TRBJ2-3; perhaps TRBD2 as D (6 bases). CDR1 is MNHNS, CDR2 SASEGT, per germline. This CDR3 is 12 amino acids long. Trimming cost V 5 bases and J 9 bases, with 12 bases left between them. Here the CDR3 DNA reads TGTGCCAGCAGTCCTGGACTATCCACGCAGTATTTT. Its protein is CASSPGLSTQYF.

A word on this clonotype: Possible read error: a much larger clone is one base away. The chain joins TRBV5-1 to TRBJ2-3, with D unresolved. CDR3 size: 14 residues. Germline-derived CDR1 and CDR2 are SGHRS and YFSETQ. Trimming cost V 4 bases and J 4 bases, with 13 bases left between them. The CDR3 spells CASSERLPSDTQYF. DNA of the CDR3: TGCGCCAGCAGCGAGAGACTCCCGTCAGATACGCAGTATTTT.

This clonotype was observed a few times. The V gene is TRBV11-1, the J gene TRBJ2-2; the match to TRBD2 covers 8 bases. J gave up 6 bases and V 2 bases, and 5 bases lay outside the gene matches. CDR1 and CDR2 (germline): SGHAT, FQDESV (reference sequence). This CDR3 region has 15 residues. The CDR3 sequence is CASSLLLAGSGELFF. The CDR3 region has the DNA TGTGCCAGCAGCTTATTGTTAGCGGGATCCGGGGAGCTGTTTTTT.

This clonotype was counted ten times or more. This chain uses TRBV6-6 with TRBJ1-1, with D maybe TRBD1 (5 bases). The length of the CDR3 is 15 residues. V was cut by 2 bases and J by 1 base, with 11 bases left in between. CDR1 and CDR2 (germline): MNHNY, SVGAGI (reference sequence). CDR3 protein: CASSYGGSRNTEAFF. Here the CDR3 DNA reads TGTGCCAGCAGTTACGGGGGAAGTCGGAACACTGAAGCTTTCTTT.

This clonotype was seen a few times. The V call is TRBV6-2 or TRBV6-3, the J call TRBJ1-1; the match to TRBD1 covers 9 bases. CDR3 length: 14 residues. Germline CDR1 reads MNHEY; CDR2 reads SVGEGT. J lost 5 bases, V lost 6 bases, and 7 bases had no gene match. CDR3 residues: CASSRTGGRTEAFF. The CDR3 coding sequence is TGTGCCAGCAGCAGAACAGGGGGCCGGACTGAAGCTTTCTTT.